This record looks at one T cell receptor beta chain sequence and its context. These data are taken from a study of T cell responses to AZD1222 COVID-19 vaccine. Here immunoSEQ multiplex PCR was the method, and the copy in TCRdb shows in-frame clones only, minus some. The sample holds 95,000 to 150,000 clones, less than 90% seen once. J gave up 4 bases and V 3 bases, and 9 bases lay outside the gene matches. The V gene's germline CDR1 is SGHNT and CDR2 YYREEE (reference sequence). The CDR3 is made up of 18 amino acids. The specimen comprised peripheral blood, sampled on day 0 of AZD1222 vaccination. The chain recombines TRBV5-4 with TRBJ2-1; 14 nucleotides line up with TRBD2. This clonotype originated in an adult in good health. CDR3 sequence: CASSSPGLAGANYNEQFF. The DNA for the CDR3 is TGTGCCAGCAGCTCGCCGGGACTAGCGGGAGCGAATTACAATGAGCAGTTCTTC.